The 17 T cell receptor beta chains given below trace back to one sample, sequenced in a study of T-cell reconstitution after alpha-beta-depleted transplantation in children. It was with unique molecular identifiers that the TCRbeta library was prepared. TCRdb re-called the PCR reads with MiXCR, one entry per CDR3 protein. The sample has 200,000 to 250,000 distinct CDR3 sequences, about 7% seen once. This material consisted of PBMCs, taken before TCRalphabeta/CD19-depleted stem cell transplant. Source of these receptors: a boy younger than 10 with acute lymphoblastic leukemia, due to receive a stem cell transplant.

This clonotype was detected ten times or more. The rearrangement joins TRBV12-3 or TRBV12-4 to TRBJ2-5; D is perhaps TRBD1 (6 bases). With 8 bases removed from V and 2 bases from J, the gap between germline ends came to 15 bases. The CDR3 runs 14 residues. The CDR3 nucleotides read TGTGCCAGCGGGGACACGAAGGGGCAAGAGACCCAGTACTTC. Translating it yields CASGDTKGQETQYF.

At least ten counts were recorded for this clonotype. V is TRBV6-5 and J is TRBJ2-3, with 8 bases aligning to TRBD2. Germline CDR1 is MNHEY and CDR2 is SVGAGI. This CDR3 has 17 amino acids. Trimming cost V 2 bases and J 5 bases; bases outside gene matches: 12. For the CDR3, the DNA is TGTGCCAGCAGTTACCGTGGTAGCGGGATGGGGAGAGATACGCAGTATTTT. Translated: CASSYRGSGMGRDTQYF.

As for this clonotype: Since a much larger clone is just one base distant, this may be a read error. The rearrangement joins TRBV29-1 to TRBJ2-7; tentative D call: TRBD2 (6 bases). Germline CDR1 reads SQVTM; CDR2 reads ANQGSEA. The CDR3 consists of 11 residues. The CDR3 nucleotides are TGCAGCGTGGCGGGGCCAAACGAGCACTACTTC. Its protein is CSVAGPNEHYF.

This clonotype was observed many times. CDR3 DNA: TGTGCCAGCAGCTTAGATTGGACTGAGGGTATTGAGCAGTTCTTC. This gives the protein CASSLDWTEGIEQFF. The V and J genes are TRBV11-2 and TRBJ2-1, with D possibly TRBD2 on 5 matching bases. V was trimmed by 0 bases and J by 9 bases, leaving 15 bases between them. The CDR3 spans 15 residues. CDR1 and CDR2 (germline): SGHAT, FQNNGV.

The chain combines TRBV2 with TRBJ1-5; TRBD1 matches at 7 bases. Germline CDR1 reads SNHLY; CDR2 reads FYNNEI. The CDR3 is 14 residues long. V lost 4 bases and J lost 3; bases outside the gene matches: 3. CDR3 nucleotide sequence: TGTGCCAGCAGTGTAACAGGGGCCAATCAGCCCCAGCATTTT. It is translated as CASSVTGANQPQHF.

This clonotype occurred a few times. The rearrangement links TRBV5-1 to TRBJ2-1; 8 nucleotides match TRBD2. The CDR3 totals 14 residues. Germline V gene sequence: CDR1 SGHRS, CDR2 YFSETQ. V lost 4 bases to trimming and J lost 9 bases; unmatched junction nucleotides: 9. The CDR3 loop reads CASSAAGVIREQFF. In DNA, the CDR3 is TGCGCCAGCAGCGCAGCGGGAGTAATTCGTGAGCAGTTCTTC.

This clonotype has a count of ten or more. This chain connects TRBV7-8 to TRBJ2-1; TRBD2 aligns across 11 bases. V shed 3 bases and J 3 bases; nucleotides not matched to a gene: 4. The CDR3 loop spans 16 amino acids. Germline V gives CDR1 SGHVS, CDR2 FQNEAQ. CDR3 sequence (DNA): TGTGCCAGCAGCTTTGAGACTAGCGGGGTCTACAATGAGCAGTTCTTC. Its translation is CASSFETSGVYNEQFF.

In its sample, this clonotype was seen many times. The chain couples TRBV27 to TRBJ2-5; D is uncertain. The V gene lost 3 bases and the J gene lost 4 bases, with 12 bases spanning the gap. The CDR3 length is 14 residues. Germline CDR1 is MNHEY and CDR2 is SMNVEV (reference sequence). CDR3: CASSFSKGGETQYF. CDR3 nucleotide sequence: TGTGCCAGCAGTTTCTCAAAGGGTGGAGAGACCCAGTACTTC.

The rearrangement links TRBV27 to TRBJ2-2; 8 bases align to TRBD2. The CDR3 contains 16 residues. Germline V CDR1 and CDR2: MNHEY, SMNVEV (reference sequence). The J segment lost 8 bases and the V segment lost 5 bases, leaving 13 bases of the junction unmatched. The CDR3 sequence is CASSPLAAGGGGELFF. The DNA for the CDR3 is TGTGCCAGCAGTCCCCTTGCTGCGGGGGGTGGAGGGGAGCTGTTTTTT.

This clonotype turned up a few times. This rearrangement joins TRBV4-2 to TRBJ1-6; TRBD1 matches 8 bases. CDR3 length: 13 amino acids. The germline V gene has CDR1 LGHNA and CDR2 YNFKEQ. Trimming cost V 4 bases and J 9 bases; bases outside gene matches: 2. In DNA, the CDR3 is TGTGCCAGCAGCCCAGGGGGCGCTTCACCCCTCCACTTT. Translation gives CASSPGGASPLHF.

This clonotype turned up a few times. The genes are TRBV30 and TRBJ2-7; D gene uncertain. CDR3 length: 12 residues. V lost 1 base and J lost 1, with 5 bases in between. Germline assignment: CDR1 GTSNPN and CDR2 SVGIG (reference sequence). CDR3 amino acids: CAWSESSYEQYF. The CDR3 region has the DNA TGTGCCTGGAGTGAAAGTTCCTACGAGCAGTACTTC.

The chain recombines TRBV7-9 with TRBJ2-3; TRBD2 matches 12 bases. Trimming at V came to 4 bases and at J to 5 bases, leaving 4 bases not matched to a gene. The length of the CDR3 is 15 residues. CDR1 and CDR2 (germline): SEHNR, FQNEAQ (reference sequence). The DNA of the CDR3 is TGTGCCAGCAGCTCACCTAGCGGGAGGGTAGATACGCAGTATTTT. Protein: CASSSPSGRVDTQYF.

This clonotype turned up a few times. The chain is built from TRBV6-1 and TRBJ2-7; unclear D gene. V gave up 5 bases and J gave up 2 bases, with 13 bases separating them. Germline CDR1 and CDR2: MNHNS and SASEGT. The CDR3 has 14 amino acids. The CDR3 nucleotides are TGTGCCAGCAGTCCCCCGGCCAAGGCCTACGAGCAGTACTTC. This codes for CASSPPAKAYEQYF.

This clonotype was counted at least ten times. The chain links TRBV7-2 to TRBJ2-3; the match to TRBD2 covers 7 bases. J was trimmed by 5 bases and V by 5 bases; bases with no gene match: 16. The CDR3 totals 17 residues. Germline assignment: CDR1 SGHTA and CDR2 FQGNSA. CDR3 sequence: CASSPSRLARVVDTQYF. The CDR3 coding sequence is TGTGCCAGCAGCCCATCCCGACTAGCCCGAGTCGTAGATACGCAGTATTTT.

This rearrangement joins TRBV20-1 to TRBJ1-1, with 8 bases fitting TRBD1. The CDR3 runs to 13 residues. Trimming removed 4 bases from V and 3 bases from J; junction bases left unmatched: 4. The germline V gene encodes CDR1 DFQATT and CDR2 SNEGSKA (reference sequence). The CDR3 sequence is CSAIPDRDTEAFF. The CDR3 DNA reads TGCAGTGCTATCCCGGACAGGGACACTGAAGCTTTCTTT.

This clonotype was seen more than once but under ten times. CDR3 protein: CASSRQGLGETQYF. As DNA, the CDR3 is TGTGCCAGCAGCAGACAGGGGCTCGGGGAGACCCAGTACTTC. The V gene is TRBV12-3 or TRBV12-4, the J gene TRBJ2-5; 8 bases fit TRBD1. The trim removed 6 bases at V and 5 bases at J, leaving 8 bases unmatched. The CDR3 runs to 14 residues.

This clonotype was seen at least ten times. J is TRBJ2-7 and V is TRBV2; D gene uncertain. Germline CDR1 is SNHLY and CDR2 is FYNNEI. V was clipped by 5 bases and J by 7 bases, with 15 bases between them. There are 13 residues in the CDR3. The CDR3 loop is CASSLGPPEEQYF. DNA of the CDR3: TGTGCCAGCAGTCTCGGACCTCCGGAGGAGCAGTACTTC.